Shown below are 12 T cell receptor beta chains from a single sample sequenced in a study of blood T cell repertoires in COVID-19. The assay was immunoSEQ multiplex PCR, and TCRdb's table has in-frame clones only and misses some. Among about 110,000 clones listed, 75% to 90% were seen once. Sequenced: peripheral blood. The source is a human donor in a cohort sampled during active COVID-19.

The chain links TRBV6-6 to TRBJ1-1, with 7 nucleotides matching TRBD1. V lost 5 bases to trimming and J lost 7 bases; unmatched junction nucleotides: 7. CDR1 and CDR2 (germline): MNHNY, SVGAGI (reference sequence). This CDR3 comprises 13 residues. The CDR3 sequence is CASSQIRQGEAFF. CDR3 sequence (DNA): TGTGCCAGCAGTCAAATTCGACAGGGTGAAGCTTTCTTT.

The CDR3 spells CASSDRLPVTELFF. CDR3 sequence (DNA): TGTGCCAGCAGTGACCGACTGCCAGTTACTGAGCTGTTTTTT. The chain joins TRBV2 to TRBJ2-2, with D unresolved. The CDR3 totals 14 residues. CDR1 is SNHLY and CDR2 is FYNNEI in the germline V gene. V was trimmed by 3 bases and J by 11 bases, leaving 16 bases between them.

The J gene is TRBJ1-1, the V gene TRBV2; 8 bases are shared with TRBD1. This CDR3 is 13 amino acids long. Germline loops: CDR1 SNHLY, CDR2 FYNNEI. Trimming cost V 7 bases and J 7 bases; bases outside gene matches: 8. For the CDR3, the DNA is TGTGCCAGCAACCCGGACAGGGTGGTTGAAGCTTTCTTT. Translated, it gives CASNPDRVVEAFF.

Written as DNA, the CDR3 is TGTGCCAGCAGCTTATCGACTAGCGGGAGCCATGAGCAGTTCTTC. Its protein is CASSLSTSGSHEQFF. The chain couples TRBV7-2 to TRBJ2-1; 12 bases are a match to TRBD2. The ends lost 2 bases at V and 8 bases at J; junction bases unmatched: 4. The germline V gene has CDR1 SGHTA and CDR2 FQGNSA. The CDR3 covers 15 residues.

CDR3 bases: TGTGCCAGCAGTAAGCGGGGGAGCTCCTACAATGAGCAGTTCTTC. Translating gives CASSKRGSSYNEQFF. The V call is TRBV6-4, the J call TRBJ2-1, with 8 bases aligning to TRBD2. Trimming at V came to 5 bases and at J to 0 bases, leaving 3 bases not matched to a gene. The CDR3 runs 15 residues. Germline V CDR1 and CDR2: MRHNA, SNTAGT.

V gene TRBV7-2 combines with J gene TRBJ2-2; 9 bases agree with TRBD1. The CDR3 loop spans 13 amino acids. J was trimmed by 11 bases and V by 5 bases; bases with no gene match: 6. The germline V gene encodes CDR1 SGHTA and CDR2 FQGNSA. CDR3 nucleotides: TGTGCCAGCAGCCTCAACAGGGGGCGAGAGCTGTTTTTT. Translation: CASSLNRGRELFF.

The chain combines TRBV18 with TRBJ1-1, with 7 bases lining up with TRBD1. V lost 3 bases, J lost 7 bases, and 8 bases stayed unmatched. The CDR3 contains 14 residues. The V gene's germline CDR1 is KGHSH and CDR2 LQKENI. CDR3 DNA sequence: TGTGCCAGCTCACCCAGGTTTAGGACAGGTGAAGCTTTCTTT. Protein: CASSPRFRTGEAFF.

V and J are TRBV7-3 and TRBJ1-1; 7 bases align to TRBD1. This CDR3 has 15 amino acids. With V trimmed by 4 bases and J by 5 bases, 10 bases remained unmatched. Per the germline V gene, CDR1 is SGHTA and CDR2 is FQGTGA. CDR3 sequence reads: CASSSDRRGQTEAFF. CDR3 bases: TGTGCCAGCAGCTCCGATCGGAGGGGGCAAACTGAAGCTTTCTTT.

The chain uses TRBV18 and TRBJ1-3; TRBD1 might be the D (5 bases). Germline V gene data show CDR1 as KGHSH and CDR2 as LQKENI. CDR3 length: 15 amino acids. The V and J ends lost 6 bases and 2 bases respectively, with 14 bases between them. DNA of the CDR3: TGTGCCAGCTCCGCGGTAGGGGCCGCTGGAAACACCATATATTTT. It translates to CASSAVGAAGNTIYF.

The rearrangement uses TRBV4-2 and TRBJ2-7; 10 nucleotides match TRBD2. CDR1 and CDR2 (germline): LGHNA, YNFKEQ. Trimming took 4 bases from V and 4 from J; bases not matched to a gene: 7. The CDR3 is 15 amino acids. CDR3 loop: CASSRTGLADYEQYF. CDR3 bases: TGTGCCAGCAGCCGAACCGGACTAGCGGATTACGAGCAGTACTTC.

This clone was picked up one time. V gene TRBV7-2 combines with J gene TRBJ2-7; 11 bases align to TRBD2. After removal of 3 bases from V and 5 bases from J, the junction contained 3 bases not matched to a gene. This CDR3 comprises 14 residues. Germline V gives CDR1 SGHTA, CDR2 FQGNSA. CDR3 sequence reads: CASSFSGRVHEQYF. The CDR3 DNA is TGTGCCAGCAGCTTTAGCGGGAGGGTCCACGAGCAGTACTTC.

The rearrangement joins TRBV5-1 to TRBJ2-3; 11 bases fit TRBD2. The V gene end was trimmed by 4 bases and the J gene end by 4 bases; junction bases not matched to a gene: 5. The CDR3 extends over 15 amino acids. Germline-derived CDR1 and CDR2 are SGHRS and YFSETQ. This CDR3 is CASSKLAGEPDTQYF. The DNA of the CDR3 is TGCGCCAGCAGCAAACTAGCGGGAGAGCCAGATACGCAGTATTTT.